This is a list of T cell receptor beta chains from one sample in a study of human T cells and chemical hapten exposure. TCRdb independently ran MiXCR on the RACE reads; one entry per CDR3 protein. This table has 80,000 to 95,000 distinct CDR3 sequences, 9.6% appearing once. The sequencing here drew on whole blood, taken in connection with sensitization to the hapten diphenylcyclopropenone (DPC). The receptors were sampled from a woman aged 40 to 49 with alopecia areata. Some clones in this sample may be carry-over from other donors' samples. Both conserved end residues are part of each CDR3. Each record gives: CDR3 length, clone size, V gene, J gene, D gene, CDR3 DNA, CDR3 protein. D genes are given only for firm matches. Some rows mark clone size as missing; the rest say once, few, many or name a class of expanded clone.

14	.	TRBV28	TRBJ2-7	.	TGTGCCAGCGCCGGGACGGGATTCTCCTACGAGCAGTACTTC	CASAGTGFSYEQYF
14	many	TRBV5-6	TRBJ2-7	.	TGTGCCAGCAGCGCCGACTACAGCTCCTACGAGCAGTACTTC	CASSADYSSYEQYF
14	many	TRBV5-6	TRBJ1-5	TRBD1	TGTGCCAGCAGCCCCTGGACAGGTTCGCAGCCCCAGCATTTT	CASSPWTGSQPQHF
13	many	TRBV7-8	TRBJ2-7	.	TGTGCCAGCAGCTTAAACTCCGCCTACGAGCAGTACTTC	CASSLNSAYEQYF
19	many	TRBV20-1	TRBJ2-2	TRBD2	TGCAGTGCTAGAGACCGGACTAGCGGGGGCCCACGGGGGACCGGGGAGCTGTTTTTT	CSARDRTSGGPRGTGELFF
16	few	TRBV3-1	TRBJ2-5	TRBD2	TGTGCCAGCAGCCAATCGAGCGGGGGGACTTGGGAGACCCAGTACTTC	CASSQSSGGTWETQYF
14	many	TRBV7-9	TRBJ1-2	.	TGTGCCAGCAGCTTCGAGGGGCGGAGAGGGGGCTACACCTTC	CASSFEGRRGGYTF
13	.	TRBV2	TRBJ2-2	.	TGTGCCAGCAGTCGACAGGTTTCCGGGGAGCTGTTTTTT	CASSRQVSGELFF
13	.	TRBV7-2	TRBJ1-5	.	TGTGCCAGCAGCCCGGGACCGAGGCAGCCCCAGCATTTT	CASSPGPRQPQHF
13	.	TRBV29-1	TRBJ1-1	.	TGCAGCGTTGCGGGACGAGGGGAGACTGAAGCTTTCTTT	CSVAGRGETEAFF
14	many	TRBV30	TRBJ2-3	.	TGTGCCTGGAGTTCCGGATTTAGCACAGATACGCAGTATTTT	CAWSSGFSTDTQYF
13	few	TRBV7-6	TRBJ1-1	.	TGTGCCAGCAGCCTTCAATTCGAGACTGAAGCTTTCTTT	CASSLQFETEAFF
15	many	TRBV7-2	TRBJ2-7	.	TGTGCCAGCAGCTTAGGGCGGGGCCCGTCCTACGAGCAGTACTTC	CASSLGRGPSYEQYF
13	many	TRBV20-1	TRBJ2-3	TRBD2	TGCAGTGCCCCCCTAGCGGCCACAGATACGCAGTATTTT	CSAPLAATDTQYF
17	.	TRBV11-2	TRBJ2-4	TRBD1	TGTGCCAGCAGCTCGGACAGGGTAGGGTTGGACAAAAACATTCAGTACTTC	CASSSDRVGLDKNIQYF
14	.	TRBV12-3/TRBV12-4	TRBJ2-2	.	TGTGCCAGCAGGGACGGTCCGAACACCGGGGAGCTGTTTTTT	CASRDGPNTGELFF
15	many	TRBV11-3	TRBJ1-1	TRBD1	TGTGCCAGCAGCTTAGGGGGGACAGGGGACACTGAAGCTTTCTTT	CASSLGGTGDTEAFF
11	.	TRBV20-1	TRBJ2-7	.	TGCAGTGCTAGGTTTGGGTACGAGCAGTACTTC	CSARFGYEQYF
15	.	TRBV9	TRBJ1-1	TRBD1	TGTGCCAGCAGCGCAGGGGGTAGGGGTAGAACTGAAGCTTTCTTT	CASSAGGRGRTEAFF
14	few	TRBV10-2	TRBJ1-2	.	TGCGCCAGCAGTGAGTCTCGGACAGTGATGACCTACACCTTC	CASSESRTVMTYTF
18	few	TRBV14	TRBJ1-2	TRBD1	TGTGCCAGCAGCCAACTCGACGCCTTATCTCGGGACAGCTATGGCTACACCTTC	CASSQLDALSRDSYGYTF
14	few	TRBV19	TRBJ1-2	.	TGTGCCAGTAGTCCGCCCGGGGCTAACTATGGCTACACCTTC	CASSPPGANYGYTF
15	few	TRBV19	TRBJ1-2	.	TGTGCCAGTAGTATCGCGCCAGACCGATGGCTAGGCTACACCTTC	CASSIAPDRWLGYTF
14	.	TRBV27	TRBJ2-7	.	TGTGCCAGCAGTTTCGTGGGGGCGGGGGAAGAGCAGTACTTC	CASSFVGAGEEQYF
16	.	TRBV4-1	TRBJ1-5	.	TGCGCCAGCAGCCAAGATCCCAAAGGGGGGGATCAGCCCCAGCATTTT	CASSQDPKGGDQPQHF
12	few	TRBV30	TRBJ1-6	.	TGTGCCTGGAACAGCGATAATTCACCCCTCCACTTT	CAWNSDNSPLHF
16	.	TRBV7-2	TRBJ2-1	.	TGTGCCAGCAGCTTAGTGGGTCGGTATAGTTCAGGTGAGCAGTTCTTC	CASSLVGRYSSGEQFF
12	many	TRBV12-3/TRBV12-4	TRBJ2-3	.	TGTGCCAGCACTTCGGACCAACTTACGCAGTATTTT	CASTSDQLTQYF
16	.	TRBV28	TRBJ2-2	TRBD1	TGTGCCAGCACCTCAGCCGGGACAGGGGGTATTGGGGAGCTGTTTTTT	CASTSAGTGGIGELFF
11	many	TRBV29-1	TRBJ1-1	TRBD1	TGCAGCGACAACAGGGGTACTGAAGCTTTCTTT	CSDNRGTEAFF
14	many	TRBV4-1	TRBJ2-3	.	TGCGCCAGCAGCCCCCGCCAACTCACAGATACGCAGTATTTT	CASSPRQLTDTQYF
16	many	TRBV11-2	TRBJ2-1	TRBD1	TGTGCCAGCAGCATACGGACAGGGGGTATGTTCGATGAGCAGTTCTTC	CASSIRTGGMFDEQFF
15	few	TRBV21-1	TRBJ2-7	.	TGTGCCAGCAGCTTCTCGGTCCGAGGGCACGACGAGCAGTACTTC	CASSFSVRGHDEQYF
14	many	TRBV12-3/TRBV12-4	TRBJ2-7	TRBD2	TGTGCCAGCAGTTTAGCGGTAGCGGGGGGTGAGCAGTACTTC	CASSLAVAGGEQYF
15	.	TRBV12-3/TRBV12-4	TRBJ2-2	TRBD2	TGTGCCAGCAGTATACGCGGGGGGAGGACCGGGGAGCTGTTTTTT	CASSIRGGRTGELFF
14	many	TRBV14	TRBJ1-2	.	TGTGCCAGCAGCCCCGGGGGCGCGAGCTATGGCTACACCTTC	CASSPGGASYGYTF
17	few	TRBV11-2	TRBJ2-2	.	TGTGCCAGCAGCTTAGATCAATATGGCACTAACACCGGGGAGCTGTTTTTT	CASSLDQYGTNTGELFF
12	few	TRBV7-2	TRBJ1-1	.	TGTGCCAGCAGCCGGGACATCCGATTTGCTTTCTTT	CASSRDIRFAFF
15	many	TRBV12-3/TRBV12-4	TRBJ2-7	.	TGTGCCAGCAGTCTCGCCGGGAGAGCTACCTACGAGCAGTACTTC	CASSLAGRATYEQYF
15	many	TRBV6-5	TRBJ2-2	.	TGTGCCAGCAGTTATCTTCAGGTGAACACCGGGGAGCTGTTTTTT	CASSYLQVNTGELFF
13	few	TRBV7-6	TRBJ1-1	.	TGTGCCAGCAGCCGGGGCCAGAACACTGAAGCTTTCTTT	CASSRGQNTEAFF
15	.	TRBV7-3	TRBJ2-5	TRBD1	TGTGCCAGCAGCCGGGACAGCCACCCCGGGGAGACCCAGTACTTC	CASSRDSHPGETQYF
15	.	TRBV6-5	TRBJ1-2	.	TGTGCCAGCAGTTACTCCCGGGGATGGAGCTATGGCTACACCTTC	CASSYSRGWSYGYTF
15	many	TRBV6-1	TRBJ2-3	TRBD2	TGTGCCAGCAGTCCTAGCGGGGTTAGCACAGATACGCAGTATTTT	CASSPSGVSTDTQYF
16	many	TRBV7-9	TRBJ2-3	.	TGTGCCAGCAGCCTTAGAAGGTCCGGAAACACAGATACGCAGTATTTT	CASSLRRSGNTDTQYF
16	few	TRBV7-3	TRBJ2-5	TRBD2	TGTGCCAGCAGCTTAACCGTAGCGGGGGGATGGGAGACCCAGTACTTC	CASSLTVAGGWETQYF
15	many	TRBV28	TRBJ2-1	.	TGTGCCAGCAGTTCTCGACATCTTTCCTACAATGAGCAGTTCTTC	CASSSRHLSYNEQFF
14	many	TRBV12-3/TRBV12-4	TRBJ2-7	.	TGTGCCAGCACCCGGGGGCAGGATGGCTACGAGCAGTACTTC	CASTRGQDGYEQYF
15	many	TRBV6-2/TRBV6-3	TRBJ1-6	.	TGTGCCAGCATTTCCCGACCCTCCAGGAGTTCACCCCTCCATTTT	CASISRPSRSSPLHF
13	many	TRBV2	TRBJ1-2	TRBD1	TGTGCCAGCACTAACAGGGGATTTGGGGGCTACACCTTC	CASTNRGFGGYTF
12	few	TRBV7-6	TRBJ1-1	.	TGTGCCAGCAGCCCCGCCGACAGGTGGGCTTTCTTT	CASSPADRWAFF
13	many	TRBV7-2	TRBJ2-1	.	TGTGCCAGCAGCCCAGACGGGGGAACTGAGCAGTTCTTC	CASSPDGGTEQFF
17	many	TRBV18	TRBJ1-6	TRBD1	TGTGCCAGCTCACCACTACCGGGGGGACAGTATAATTCACCCCTCCACTTT	CASSPLPGGQYNSPLHF
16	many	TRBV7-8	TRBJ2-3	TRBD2	TGTGCCAGCAGCCAATACGGGGGGGGCTACACAGATACGCAGTATTTT	CASSQYGGGYTDTQYF
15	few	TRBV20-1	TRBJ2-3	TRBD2	TGCAGTGCCCTTGGACTAGCGGGGTATGGAGATACGCAGTATTTT	CSALGLAGYGDTQYF
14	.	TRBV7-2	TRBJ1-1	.	TGTGCCAGCAGCTTAGTACAGGAGAGGACTGAAGCTTTCTTT	CASSLVQERTEAFF
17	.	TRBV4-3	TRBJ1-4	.	TGCGCCAGCAGCCAAGCCCCTCCGAACTACCCCAATGAAAAACTGTTTTTT	CASSQAPPNYPNEKLFF
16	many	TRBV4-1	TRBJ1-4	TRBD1	TGCGCCAGCAGCCAAGGACAGGGAGGAGGCTATGAAAAACTGTTTTTT	CASSQGQGGGYEKLFF
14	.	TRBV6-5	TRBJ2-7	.	TGTGCCAGCAGTTACGAAGCAGGGGGAGGCGAGCAGTACTTC	CASSYEAGGGEQYF